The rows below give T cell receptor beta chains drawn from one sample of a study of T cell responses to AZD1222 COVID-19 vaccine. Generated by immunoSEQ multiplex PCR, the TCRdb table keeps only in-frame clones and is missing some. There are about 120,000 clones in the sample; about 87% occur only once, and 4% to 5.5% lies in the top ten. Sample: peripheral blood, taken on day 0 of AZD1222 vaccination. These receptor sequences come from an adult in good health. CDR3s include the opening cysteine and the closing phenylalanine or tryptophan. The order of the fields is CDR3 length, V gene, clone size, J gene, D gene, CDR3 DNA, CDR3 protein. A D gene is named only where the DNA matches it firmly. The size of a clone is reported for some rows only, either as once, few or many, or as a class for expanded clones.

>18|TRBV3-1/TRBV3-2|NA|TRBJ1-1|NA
TGTGCCAGCAGGCAAGAGGGGGGGAGGGGCGAGATGAACACTGAAGCTTTCTTT
CASRQEGGRGEMNTEAFF
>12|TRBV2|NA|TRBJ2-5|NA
TGTGCCAGCAGTGATGAGGTTTCGACCCAGTACTTC
CASSDEVSTQYF
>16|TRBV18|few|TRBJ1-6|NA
TGTGCCAGCTCACCCCTCGACAGGTCTGATAATTCACCCCTCCACTTT
CASSPLDRSDNSPLHF
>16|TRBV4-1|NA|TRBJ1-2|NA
TGCGCCAGCAGCCAAGATGCGGGAGCAACTAACTATGGCTACACCTTC
CASSQDAGATNYGYTF
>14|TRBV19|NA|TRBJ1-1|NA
TGTGCCAGTTCCTATAGGGGACAGAACACTGAAGCTTTCTTT
CASSYRGQNTEAFF
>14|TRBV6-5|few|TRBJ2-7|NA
TGTGCCAGCAGTTCGGGACAACTCGTGTACGAGCAGTACTTC
CASSSGQLVYEQYF
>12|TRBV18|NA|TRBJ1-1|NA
TGTGCCAGCTCACCAAGGCGACAGCAAGCTTTCTTT
CASSPRRQQAFF
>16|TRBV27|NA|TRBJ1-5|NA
TGTGCCAGCAGTTTATCGTCCCAGGGAGGCAATCAGCCCCAGCATTTT
CASSLSSQGGNQPQHF
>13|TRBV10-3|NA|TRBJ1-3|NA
TGTGCCATCAGTGCGGCAGAAGGAAACACCATATATTTT
CAISAAEGNTIYF
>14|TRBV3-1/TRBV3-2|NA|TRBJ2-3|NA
TGTGCCAGCAGCCAAGCGGGGCGGCCAGATACGCAGTATTTT
CASSQAGRPDTQYF
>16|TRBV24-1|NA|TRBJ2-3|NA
TGTGCCACCAGTGATCACGCCGGGCCCCGCGGGGATACGCAGTATTTT
CATSDHAGPRGDTQYF
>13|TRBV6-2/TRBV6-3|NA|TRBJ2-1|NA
TGTGCCAGCAGTGGATCGGAACACAATGAGCAGTTCTTC
CASSGSEHNEQFF
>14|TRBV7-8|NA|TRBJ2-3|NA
TGTGCCAGCAGCTCCCGACGGGACACAGATACGCAGTATTTT
CASSSRRDTDTQYF
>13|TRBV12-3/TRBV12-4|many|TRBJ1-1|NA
TGTGCCAGCAGCAAGGGACAGAACACTGAAGCTTTCTTT
CASSKGQNTEAFF
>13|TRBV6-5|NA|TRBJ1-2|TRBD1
TGTGCCAGCAAACAGGGGTTCGGGGCGCGCTACACCTTC
CASKQGFGARYTF
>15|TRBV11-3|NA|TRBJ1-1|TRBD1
TGTGCCAGCAGCCCGGGGGACAGGGCGGGCACTGAAGCTTTCTTT
CASSPGDRAGTEAFF
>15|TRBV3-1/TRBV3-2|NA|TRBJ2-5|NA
TGTGCCAGCAGCCAAGATGGGTGGGAAGAAGAGACCCAGTACTTC
CASSQDGWEEETQYF
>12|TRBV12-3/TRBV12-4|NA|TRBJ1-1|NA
TGTGCCAGCAGTTTACAGCCTACTGAAGCTTTCTTT
CASSLQPTEAFF
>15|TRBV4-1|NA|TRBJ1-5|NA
TGCGCCAGCAGCCAAGATCCGGGGGGGAGACAGCCCCAGCATTTT
CASSQDPGGRQPQHF
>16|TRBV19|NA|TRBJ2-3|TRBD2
TGTGCCAGTAGTATAACCGGGCGGGGGGGCACAGATACGCAGTATTTT
CASSITGRGGTDTQYF
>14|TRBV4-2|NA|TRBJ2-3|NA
TGTGCCAGCAGCCAAGGCGACAGTACAGATACGCAGTATTTT
CASSQGDSTDTQYF
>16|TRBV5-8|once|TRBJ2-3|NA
TGTGCCAGCAGCTTCTACTCCGGGGCTGAAAACCCTACGCAGTATTTT
CASSFYSGAENPTQYF
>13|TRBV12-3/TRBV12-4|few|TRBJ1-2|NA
TGTGCCAGCAGGGTTTCAGGGGCCGCTGGCTACACCTTC
CASRVSGAAGYTF
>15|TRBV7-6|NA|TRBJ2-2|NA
TGTGCCAGCAGCTTAATGGTCGTGGGGACCGGGGAGCTGTTTTTT
CASSLMVVGTGELFF
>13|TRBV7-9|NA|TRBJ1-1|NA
TGTGCCAGCAGCCATCCGCCGACGGGTGAAGCTTTCTTT
CASSHPPTGEAFF
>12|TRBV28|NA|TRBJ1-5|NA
TGTGCCAGCAGGATTAGCAATCAGCCCCAGCATTTT
CASRISNQPQHF
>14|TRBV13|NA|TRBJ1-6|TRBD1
TGTGCCAGCAGCTTACAGGGGGCTGGTTCACCCCTCCACTTT
CASSLQGAGSPLHF
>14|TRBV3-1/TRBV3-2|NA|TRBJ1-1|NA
TGTGCCAGCAGCCAGAGGAGGGGATATTCTGAAGCTTTCTTT
CASSQRRGYSEAFF
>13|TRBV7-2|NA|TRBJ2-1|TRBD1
TGTGCCAGCAGCATAGGGACAGCTAATGAGCAGTTCTTC
CASSIGTANEQFF
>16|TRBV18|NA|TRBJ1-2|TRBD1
TGTGCCAGCTCACCACCTCCGGGACAGGGGGCGGATGGCTACACCTTC
CASSPPPGQGADGYTF
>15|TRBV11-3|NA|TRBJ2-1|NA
TGTGCCAGCAGCTTAGATGGGGGTAGCTGGAATGAGCAGTTCTTC
CASSLDGGSWNEQFF
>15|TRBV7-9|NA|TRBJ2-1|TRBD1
TGTGCCAGCAGCTTGGGACAGGGGGCCCCCGGTGAGCAGTTCTTC
CASSLGQGAPGEQFF
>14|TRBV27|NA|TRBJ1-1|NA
TGTGCCAGCAGTTTAAGGCAGGGCTGGACTGAAGCTTTCTTT
CASSLRQGWTEAFF
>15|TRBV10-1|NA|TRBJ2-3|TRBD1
TGCGCCAGCAGTGACCCGGGACAGCAAACAGATACGCAGTATTTT
CASSDPGQQTDTQYF
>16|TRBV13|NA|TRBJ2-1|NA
TGTGCCAGCAGCCTCAGGTCGCAGAGCTCCTACAATGAGCAGTTCTTC
CASSLRSQSSYNEQFF
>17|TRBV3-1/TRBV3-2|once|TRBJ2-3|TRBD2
TGTGCCAGCAGCCAAGATCCGTCCAGCGGGGGCACAGATACGCAGTATTTT
CASSQDPSSGGTDTQYF
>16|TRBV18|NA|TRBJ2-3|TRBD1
TGTGCCAGCTCGCTAAGACAGGGGTCAGAGTTGGATACGCAGTATTTT
CASSLRQGSELDTQYF
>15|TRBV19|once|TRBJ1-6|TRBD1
TGTGCCAGTAGACTACAGGGGACTGGGTATTCACCCCTCCACTTT
CASRLQGTGYSPLHF
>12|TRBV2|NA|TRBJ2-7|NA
TGTGCCAGCAGTGTCGGCGGATACGAGCAGTACTTC
CASSVGGYEQYF